The subject of this entry is one T cell receptor (beta chain). Its target is unknown. Trimming took off 5 bases at V and 0 bases at J, with 7 bases between the two ends. The V gene's germline CDR1 is SGHAT and CDR2 FQNNGV. The CDR3 sequence is 13 residues long. This sample is drawn from a study of cytomegalovirus exposure and HLA in healthy donors. Study as a whole: In a later analysis, the roughly 120 validation repertoires were reported to have used the same platform as the approximately 700 first-cohort repertoires.

Donors were drawn from the approximately 120-subject validation cohort, separate from the approximately 680-subject first cohort. Study results and limitations: The classifier, whose performance was assessed in both the original and validation cohorts, reportedly diagnosed cytomegalovirus status with high specificity and sensitivity. Most observed TCR sequences were rare, whereas some public TCRs were detected in many donors.

Method: immunoSEQ multiplex PCR; TCRdb's copy keeps in-frame clones and lacks some. Of about 65,000 clones in the sample, around 95% were seen once. The chain recombines TRBV11-2 with TRBJ1-1; D may be TRBD1 (6 bases). The sequenced sample consisted of PBMCs. The receptor comes from a man aged 18 to 29 in good health and CMV-seropositive. The CDR3 here is CASSRTVNTEAFF. The CDR3 region has the DNA TGTGCCAGCAGCCGGACAGTGAACACTGAAGCTTTCTTT.